The next 25 T cell receptor beta chains were all read from a single sample in a study of blood T cell repertoires in COVID-19. Clones were sequenced by immunoSEQ multiplex PCR, and TCRdb holds only the in-frame ones, with some missing. The table has about 270,000 clones, approximately 86% seen once; the top ten hold approximately 9.8%. The specimen was peripheral blood. All receptors derive from a man in his forties who had recovered from COVID-19.

The CDR3 loop is CASSYGGADTQYF. Here the CDR3 DNA reads TGTGCCAGCAGTTACGGGGGGGCAGATACGCAGTATTTT. The chain joins TRBV6-5 to TRBJ2-3; 7 positions agree with TRBD2. The CDR3 length is 13 residues. Unmatched junction bases numbered 0, after V lost 2 bases and J lost 4 bases. CDR1 and CDR2 (germline): MNHEY, SVGAGI.

The CDR3 reads CASSLSPGHLGGYTF. The CDR3 coding sequence is TGTGCCAGCAGCTTGTCCCCAGGACACTTGGGCGGCTACACCTTC. The chain recombines TRBV5-6 with TRBJ1-2; perhaps TRBD1 as D (5 bases). V lost 1 base, J lost 8 bases, and 18 bases lay in between. This CDR3 region has 15 residues. Germline V gene data show CDR1 as SGHDT and CDR2 as YYEEEE. Combining the CDR3 with reference TRBV5-6 and TRBJ1-2 gives the whole variable domain DAGVTQSPTHLIKTRGQQVTLRCSPKSGHDTVSWYQQALGQGPQFIFQYYEEEERQRGNFPDRFSGHQFPNYSSELNVNALLLGDSALYLCASSLSPGHLGGYTFGSGTRLTVV.

This clone was detected only once. This chain joins TRBV5-6 and TRBJ1-2; TRBD1 aligns across 7 bases. The CDR3 length is 13 residues. The germline V gene encodes CDR1 SGHDT and CDR2 YYEEEE. V lost 5 bases and J lost 4; bases outside the gene matches: 5. Here the CDR3 reads CASRRQGGYGYTF. CDR3 coding DNA: TGTGCCAGCAGAAGACAGGGTGGCTATGGCTACACCTTC.

The V call is TRBV27, the J call TRBJ1-1; 10 positions match TRBD1. The junction had 11 bases not matched to a gene; V was cut back by 9 bases and J by 4 bases. This CDR3 is 15 amino acids long. Germline CDR1 MNHEY, CDR2 SMNVEV (reference sequence). The CDR3 bases are TGTGCCAGTGCAAGACAGGGGGCCTTGGGCACTGAAGCTTTCTTT. Amino acids: CASARQGALGTEAFF.

V gene TRBV7-3 combines with J gene TRBJ2-1; possible D gene TRBD1, 6 bases. Germline CDR1 SGHTA, CDR2 FQGTGA. This CDR3 comprises 15 residues. Trimming cost V 2 bases and J 0 bases, with 8 bases left between them. The CDR3 coding sequence is TGTGCCAGCAGCTTACAGGGGAGCTCCTACAATGAGCAGTTCTTC. It is translated as CASSLQGSSYNEQFF. Based on the CDR3 plus reference TRBV7-3 and TRBJ2-1, the full variable domain is GAGVSQTPSNKVTEKGKYVELRCDPISGHTALYWYRQSLGQGPEFLIYFQGTGAADDSGLPNDRFFAVRPEGSVSTLKIQRTERGDSAVYLCASSLQGSSYNEQFFGPGTRLTVL.

The chain combines TRBV6-2 or TRBV6-3 with TRBJ2-7; possibly TRBD2 for D (7 bases). Germline CDR1 is MNHEY and CDR2 is SVGEGT. The CDR3 is 15 residues long. Trimming removed 5 bases at V and 2 bases at J, with 16 bases between. The CDR3 DNA reads TGTGCCAGCAGTGGGTCCGACGGGGGGCCCTACGAGCAGTACTTC. This translates into CASSGSDGGPYEQYF.

V gene TRBV6-6 combines with J gene TRBJ2-7; the match to TRBD1 covers 8 bases. Trimming removed 2 bases from V and 3 bases from J; junction bases left unmatched: 3. Germline CDR1 reads MNHNY; CDR2 reads SVGAGI (reference sequence). The CDR3 runs 14 residues. The CDR3 coding sequence is TGTGCCAGCAGTTACGTCGACAGGGGCTACGAGCAGTACTTC. Translated: CASSYVDRGYEQYF.

J is TRBJ2-3 and V is TRBV6-6; TRBD2 matches 13 bases. Germline CDR1 MNHNY, CDR2 SVGAGI (reference sequence). The CDR3 runs 17 residues. Unmatched junction bases numbered 8, after V lost 5 bases and J lost 3 bases. CDR3 sequence: CASSLQLAGGFTDTQYF. The CDR3 nucleotides read TGTGCCAGCAGTCTCCAACTAGCGGGAGGGTTTACAGATACGCAGTATTTT.

The sample holds a few counts of this clone. The chain employs TRBV4-2 and TRBJ2-7; D is unresolved. The germline V gene has CDR1 LGHNA and CDR2 YNFKEQ. The CDR3 covers 14 residues. Trimming pared 0 bases from V and 3 bases from J, leaving 9 bases between. Written as DNA, the CDR3 is TGTGCCAGCAGCCAAGAGGTCTCGCGCTACGAGCAGTACTTC. It encodes CASSQEVSRYEQYF.

The chain recombines TRBV7-6 with TRBJ2-3; D not certain. Germline lookup yields CDR1 SGHVS and CDR2 FNYEAQ. The length of the CDR3 is 17 residues. V lost 1 base, J lost 0 bases, and 14 bases lay in between. The DNA of the CDR3 is TGTGCCAGCAGCTTAGTGGTTCGCGGAACTAGCACAGATACGCAGTATTTT. Its protein product is CASSLVVRGTSTDTQYF.

The chain is built from TRBV4-1 and TRBJ2-1, with TRBD2 identical over 8 bases. The CDR3 spans 17 residues. The trim removed 1 base at V and 3 bases at J, leaving 8 bases unmatched. Germline CDR1 reads MGHRA; CDR2 reads YSYEKL. This CDR3 is CASSQARGGRFYNEQFF. DNA for the CDR3: TGCGCCAGCAGCCAAGCAAGGGGCGGGAGGTTCTACAATGAGCAGTTCTTC.

The V and J genes are TRBV21-1 and TRBJ2-7; TRBD2, as called in the table, went unchecked against the DNA. TRBV21-1 corresponds to a pseudogene. The CDR3 consists of 14 residues. The CDR3 here is CASCPGGFPYEQYF. CDR3 bases: TGTGCCAGCTGCCCCGGAGGCTTTCCCTACGAGCAGTACTTC.

The rearrangement joins TRBV7-2 to TRBJ2-2; 10 bases are a match to TRBD1. The germline CDR1 and CDR2 sequences are SGHTA and FQGNSA. J gave up 5 bases and V 2 bases, and 2 bases lay outside the gene matches. This CDR3 region has 15 residues. For the CDR3, the DNA is TGTGCCAGCAGCTTAAGGGACAGGGGTACCGGGGAGCTGTTTTTT. It yields the protein CASSLRDRGTGELFF.

The rearrangement joins TRBV7-7 to TRBJ1-6, with D possibly being TRBD1 (5 bases). Trimming removed 1 base from V and 7 bases from J, with 11 bases in between. This CDR3 has 15 residues. Germline V gene data show CDR1 as SSHAT and CDR2 as FNYEAQ (reference sequence). The DNA for the CDR3 is TGTGCCAGCAGCTTAGACGGCAGGGCAAATTCACCCCTCCACTTT. This translates into CASSLDGRANSPLHF.

This clone was counted between two and nine times. The V call is TRBV7-8, the J call TRBJ1-1; D is uncertain. Trimming shortened V by 5 bases and J by 3 bases, and 19 bases separated the two germline ends. Germline lookup yields CDR1 SGHVS and CDR2 FQNEAQ. The CDR3 runs 16 residues. Here the CDR3 DNA reads TGTGCCAGCAGCCCCTTAGACATCCTCGGTTACACTGAAGCTTTCTTT. Its protein product is CASSPLDILGYTEAFF.

The chain uses TRBV7-3 and TRBJ2-1, with 7 nucleotides matching TRBD2. Losses at the gene ends were 5 bases for V and 6 bases for J; bases not matched to a gene: 19. Germline V lookup: CDR1 SGHTA, CDR2 FQGTGA. CDR3 size: 18 residues. CDR3 nucleotides: TGTGCCAGCAGCCCCGGAGGGTTGAGCGGGACCTTTCTCAATGAGCAGTTCTTC. Translation: CASSPGGLSGTFLNEQFF.

V and J are TRBV6-1 and TRBJ2-3; 9 bases line up with TRBD2. V shed 4 bases, J shed 3 bases, and the junction held 8 bases outside the gene matches. The CDR3 has 16 amino acids. Germline V gives CDR1 MNHNS, CDR2 SASEGT. DNA of the CDR3: TGTGCCAGCAGTGTCTTCGGCGGGGGGGGAACAGATACGCAGTATTTT. It yields the protein CASSVFGGGGTDTQYF.

The chain has TRBV6-4 and TRBJ2-7; no clear D. V gave up 2 bases and J gave up 3 bases, with 14 bases separating them. The germline V gene encodes CDR1 MRHNA and CDR2 SNTAGT. The CDR3 has 15 amino acids. The CDR3 DNA reads TGTGCCAGCAGTGACGGCGGCGGAGAGATCTACGAGCAGTACTTC. Protein sequence: CASSDGGGEIYEQYF.

The V gene is TRBV9, the J gene TRBJ1-1; D unclear. Looked up from germline, CDR1 is SGDLS and CDR2 is YYNGEE. The germline V and J ends were trimmed by 4 bases and 0 bases, with 10 bases remaining between them. The CDR3 totals 14 residues. The CDR3 here is CASSPLDVNTEAFF. CDR3 nucleotide sequence: TGTGCCAGCAGCCCCTTAGATGTGAACACTGAAGCTTTCTTT.

This clone was seen a single time. This chain connects TRBV6-2 or TRBV6-3 to TRBJ2-1, with 11 positions matching TRBD2. V trimming: 8 bases; J trimming: 4 bases; junction bases outside the gene matches: 22. The CDR3 runs 20 residues. Looked up from germline, CDR1 is MNHEY and CDR2 is SVGEGT. The CDR3 region is CASRHYLAGGSGGPYNEQFF. DNA of the CDR3: TGTGCCAGCCGCCACTACCTAGCGGGGGGATCCGGGGGACCGTACAATGAGCAGTTCTTC.

CDR3 sequence (DNA): TGTGCCAGTAGTATCAGGGAAACTGAAGCTTTCTTT. It specifies CASSIRETEAFF. This chain joins TRBV19 and TRBJ1-1, with D perhaps matching TRBD1 (5 bases). This CDR3 region has 12 residues. Trimming removed 3 bases at V and 5 bases at J, with 7 bases between. CDR1 LNHDA and CDR2 SQIVND come from the germline V gene (reference sequence). Together with reference TRBV19 and TRBJ1-1, the CDR3 gives the full variable domain: DGGITQSPKYLFRKEGQNVTLSCEQNLNHDAMYWYRQDPGQGLRLIYYSQIVNDFQKGDIAEGYSVSREKKESFPLTVTSAQKNPTAFYLCASSIRETEAFFGQGTRLTVV.

This clone was seen only a few times. The gene calls are TRBV7-8 and TRBJ2-2; the match to TRBD1 covers 11 bases. Germline V lookup: CDR1 SGHVS, CDR2 FQNEAQ. The CDR3 sequence is 17 residues long. The junction had 8 bases not matched to a gene; V was cut back by 1 base and J by 7 bases. CDR3 sequence (DNA): TGTGCCAGCAGCTTAGTAGGAGGACAGGGGGCGAACGGGGAGCTGTTTTTT. Translation: CASSLVGGQGANGELFF.

The V gene is TRBV9, the J gene TRBJ1-1; 8 bases line up with TRBD1. Germline V gene sequence: CDR1 SGDLS, CDR2 YYNGEE. The CDR3 consists of 15 residues. V was clipped by 3 bases and J by 1 base; unmatched bases: 5. The CDR3 coding sequence is TGTGCCAGCAGCGCGTTCGGACAGGGGAACACTGAAGCTTTCTTT. Translating gives CASSAFGQGNTEAFF.

V usage is TRBV6-5 and J usage is TRBJ1-1; D unclear. V dropped 6 bases and J dropped 0 bases, with 14 bases sitting between them. This CDR3 region has 15 residues. Germline lookup yields CDR1 MNHEY and CDR2 SVGAGI. This CDR3 is CASSRDKKLNTEAFF. The CDR3 DNA follows: TGTGCCAGCAGCCGTGACAAGAAGCTGAACACTGAAGCTTTCTTT.

This sequence joins TRBV6-5 and TRBJ2-7; 10 positions agree with TRBD1. The CDR3 sequence is 14 residues long. Germline-derived CDR1 and CDR2 are MNHEY and SVGAGI. The trim removed 4 bases at V and 6 bases at J, leaving 6 bases unmatched. This CDR3 reads CASSWTGGPLEQYF. The CDR3 coding sequence is TGTGCCAGCAGTTGGACAGGGGGTCCCCTCGAGCAGTACTTC.